These 7 T cell receptor beta chains share one sample of origin, sequenced in a study of T-cell reconstitution after alpha-beta-depleted transplantation in children. Unique molecular identifiers tagged the TCRbeta library. One entry per CDR3 protein results from TCRdb running MiXCR on the PCR reads. The sample includes some 78,000 distinct CDR3 sequences, around an eighth of them seen just once. The material was PBMCs, mostly from graft donor cells, obtained 180 days after TCRalphabeta/CD19-depleted stem cell transplant. These receptors all stem from a male patient between 2 and 10 years old who had a stem cell transplant for acute lymphoblastic leukemia, so the T cells may come from the graft donor.

This clonotype appeared a few times. The chain joins TRBV5-1 to TRBJ2-1; the D is unclear. CDR3 length: 16 amino acids. V lost 3 bases and J lost 0, with 13 bases in between. The germline CDR1 and CDR2 sequences are SGHRS and YFSETQ. CDR3 loop: CASSSRVISSYNEQFF. CDR3 nucleotides: TGCGCCAGCAGCTCCCGGGTTATTAGCTCCTACAATGAGCAGTTCTTC. Using reference TRBV5-1 and TRBJ2-1 for the parts outside the CDR3, the full variable domain is KAGVTQTPRYLIKTRGQQVTLSCSPISGHRSVSWYQQTPGQGLQFLFEYFSETQRNKGNFPGRFSGRQFSNSRSEMNVSTLELGDSALYLCASSSRVISSYNEQFFGPGTRLTVL.

The rearrangement joins TRBV25-1 to TRBJ2-5; D possibly corresponds to TRBD2 (5 bases). Looked up from germline, CDR1 is MGHDK and CDR2 is SYGVNS. The CDR3 length is 15 residues. V lost 6 bases and J lost 2, with 16 bases in between. CDR3 bases: TGTGCCAGCAGCGACCCCGGAGGATTTCAAGAGACCCAGTACTTC. Protein sequence: CASSDPGGFQETQYF.

This chain uses TRBV7-2 with TRBJ2-3, with 10 bases identical to TRBD2. The CDR3 consists of 13 residues. CDR1 and CDR2 (germline): SGHTA, FQGNSA. The trim removed 5 bases at V and 14 bases at J, leaving 10 bases unmatched. The CDR3 here is CASSQGSGRAAYF. CDR3 nucleotides: TGTGCCAGCAGCCAGGGCAGCGGGAGGGCCGCGTATTTT.

The V gene is TRBV5-1, the J gene TRBJ1-4; D may be TRBD1 (6 bases). The CDR3 loop spans 14 amino acids. Trimming pared 2 bases from V and 5 bases from J, leaving 10 bases between. Germline loops: CDR1 SGHRS, CDR2 YFSETQ. The CDR3 loop reads CASSLQGLNEKLFF. DNA of the CDR3: TGCGCCAGCAGCTTACAGGGACTAAATGAAAAACTGTTTTTT.

This clonotype has at least ten counts. This chain uses TRBV5-1 with TRBJ2-7; possible D gene TRBD1, 6 bases. This CDR3 has 14 residues. V dropped 1 base and J dropped 6 bases, with 14 bases sitting between them. Germline lookup yields CDR1 SGHRS and CDR2 YFSETQ. In DNA form, the CDR3 reads TGCGCCAGCAGCTTGTTCCGGACAGTGCGCGAGCAGTACTTC. Protein product: CASSLFRTVREQYF.

This clonotype has a handful of counts. This chain joins TRBV6-1 and TRBJ1-2, with D perhaps TRBD1 (6 bases). V lost 6 bases and J lost 4, with 15 bases in between. The CDR3 runs 14 residues. CDR1 and CDR2 (germline): MNHNS, SASEGT. CDR3 in amino acids: CASRAGQFFYGYTF. CDR3 nucleotides: TGTGCCAGCAGGGCCGGACAGTTTTTCTATGGCTACACCTTC.

This clonotype occurred a few times. CDR3 residues: CASSGRDWSNQPQHF. The DNA for the CDR3 is TGTGCCAGCAGTGGCCGGGATTGGAGCAATCAGCCCCAGCATTTT. The V gene is TRBV25-1, the J gene TRBJ1-5, with D unresolved. Germline values: CDR1 MGHDK, CDR2 SYGVNS. Trimming removed 4 bases at V and 1 base at J, with 11 bases between. The CDR3 runs to 15 residues.